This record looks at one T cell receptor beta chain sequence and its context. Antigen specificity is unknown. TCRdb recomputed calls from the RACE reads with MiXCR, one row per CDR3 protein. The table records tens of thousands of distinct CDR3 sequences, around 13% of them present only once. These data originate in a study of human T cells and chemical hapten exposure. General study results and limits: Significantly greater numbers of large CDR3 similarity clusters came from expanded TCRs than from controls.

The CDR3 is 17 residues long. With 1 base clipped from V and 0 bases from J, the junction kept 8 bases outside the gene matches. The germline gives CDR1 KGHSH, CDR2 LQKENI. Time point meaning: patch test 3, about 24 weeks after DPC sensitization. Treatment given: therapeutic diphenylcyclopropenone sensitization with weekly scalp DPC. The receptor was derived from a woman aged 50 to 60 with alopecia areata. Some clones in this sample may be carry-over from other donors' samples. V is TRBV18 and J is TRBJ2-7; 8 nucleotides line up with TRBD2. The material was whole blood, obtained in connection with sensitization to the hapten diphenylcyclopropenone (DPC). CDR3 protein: CASSPQGLSGSSYEQYF. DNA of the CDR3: TGTGCCAGCTCACCACAGGGGCTAAGCGGGAGCTCCTACGAGCAGTACTTC.